These 11 T cell receptor beta chains originate from one sample sequenced in a study of CDR3 diversity in severe acne. TCRdb re-called the PCR reads with MiXCR, one entry per CDR3 protein. This repertoire shows roughly 93,000 distinct CDR3 sequences, around 54% found once; its top ten account for 11%. The sequencing sample was made of blood. The source of these receptors is a male donor with severe acne vulgaris.

A remark on this clonotype: A much larger clone lies one base from this, so it may be a read error. V usage is TRBV6-1 and J usage is TRBJ1-1; the D is unclear. This CDR3 has 10 residues. Germline CDR1 is MNHNS and CDR2 is SASEGT. The CDR3 nucleotides are TGTACCAGTGAGACGGTGGAAGCTTTCTTT. This translates into CTSETVEAFF.

This clonotype was observed many times. The chain couples TRBV29-1 to TRBJ1-1; tentatively, D is TRBD1 (5 bases). The CDR3 totals 12 residues. Trimming cost V 4 bases and J 4 bases, with 10 bases left between them. Germline assignment: CDR1 SQVTM and CDR2 ANQGSEA. The CDR3 DNA reads as TGCAGCGTTGGGGGCCGTTTCACTGAAGCTTTCTTT. This encodes CSVGGRFTEAFF.

As to this clonotype: A read error is possible here, since a much larger clone lies one base away. V gene TRBV10-3 combines with J gene TRBJ1-6, with a possible D match to TRBD1 (5 bases). CDR3 length equals 15 residues. V gave up 3 bases and J gave up 8 bases, with 14 bases separating them. Germline CDR1 and CDR2: ENHRY and SYGVKD. This CDR3 is CAISERWQGYSPLHF. The CDR3 region has the DNA TGTGCCATCAGTGAACGGTGGCAGGGTTATTCACCCCTCCACTTT.

V usage is TRBV6-2 or TRBV6-3 and J usage is TRBJ2-5, with TRBD2 as a possible D gene (6 bases). This CDR3 region has 16 residues. Germline CDR1 and CDR2: MNHEY and SVGEGT. The V end was cut by 3 bases, the J end by 0 bases, with 14 bases between. The CDR3 DNA follows: TGTGCCAGCAGTTATACGGGGGAAATGAACCAAGAGACCCAGTACTTC. This sequence encodes CASSYTGEMNQETQYF.

This clonotype was found many times. V gene TRBV2 combines with J gene TRBJ1-2; D gene ambiguous. Germline CDR1 is SNHLY and CDR2 is FYNNEI. The CDR3 runs to 13 residues. V lost 6 bases and J 2 bases, leaving 10 bases between the germline ends. CDR3: CASSFAGNYGYTF. Here the CDR3 DNA reads TGTGCCAGCAGCTTTGCCGGGAACTATGGCTACACCTTC.

This clonotype was seen repeatedly, ten times or more. The V gene is TRBV2, the J gene TRBJ2-3; D is perhaps TRBD1 (5 bases). Trimming removed 1 base from V and 3 bases from J, with 8 bases in between. Germline CDR1 is SNHLY and CDR2 is FYNNEI. The length of the CDR3 is 14 residues. CDR3 nucleotides: TGTGCCAGCAGTGAAGGCAGGGCGACAGATACGCAGTATTTT. It is translated as CASSEGRATDTQYF.

This clonotype showed up many times. J is TRBJ2-2 and V is TRBV20-1, with TRBD2 matching over 7 bases. Germline CDR1 is DFQATT and CDR2 is SNEGSKA (reference sequence). The V gene end was trimmed by 5 bases and the J gene end by 3 bases; junction bases not matched to a gene: 9. This CDR3 comprises 15 residues. DNA for the CDR3: TGCAGTGCTCCAGCGGTAGGGAGGGACACCGGGGAGCTGTTTTTT. Protein: CSAPAVGRDTGELFF.

On this clonotype: Given a much more abundant clone one base away, this may be a read error. The chain combines TRBV7-7 with TRBJ2-3, with TRBD2 as a possible D gene (6 bases). Per germline, CDR1 SSHAT and CDR2 FNYEAQ (reference sequence). The CDR3 has 13 residues. Here the CDR3 DNA reads TGTACTAGCAGCCTAGCAGACACAGATACGCAGTATTTT. As protein: CTSSLADTDTQYF.

This chain links TRBV20-1 with TRBJ2-5; 12 bases are a match to TRBD2. The CDR3 consists of 18 residues. V shed 5 bases and J 5 bases; nucleotides not matched to a gene: 18. Germline values: CDR1 DFQATT, CDR2 SNEGSKA (reference sequence). For the CDR3, the DNA is TGCAGTGCTTTATCCGGGCTAGCGGGAGGGCCGGCGGGGGAGACCCAGTACTTC. This gives the protein CSALSGLAGGPAGETQYF.

The gene calls are TRBV29-1 and TRBJ2-2; the D is unclear. Germline CDR1 reads SQVTM; CDR2 reads ANQGSEA. The CDR3 has 15 residues. Trimming shortened V by 4 bases and J by 6 bases, and 18 bases separated the two germline ends. The CDR3 region is CSVGLRHKPAGELFF. The CDR3 nucleotides are TGCAGCGTTGGATTACGACACAAACCAGCCGGGGAGCTGTTTTTT.

This chain joins TRBV29-1 and TRBJ1-1; TRBD1 matches 7 bases. The germline CDR1 and CDR2 sequences are SQVTM and ANQGSEA. This CDR3 region has 14 residues. CDR3 DNA sequence: TGCACCCGATGGAGGGGGCGATTCGACACTGAAGCTTTCTTT. This gives the protein CTRWRGRFDTEAFF.